This T cell receptor beta chain was retrieved from a study of cytomegalovirus exposure and HLA in healthy donors. Study-wide context: Approximately 190 million T cells yielded 90 million to 130 million unique TCR beta sequences, as an earlier analysis found.

The primer mix had 60 Vbeta and 13 Jbeta primers. Sequencing was performed with immunoSEQ multiplex PCR; in TCRdb, only in-frame clones are kept and a portion is missing. The sample shows around 270,000 clones, roughly 80% of them seen only once. General observations from the study: Later on, analysis showed that most CMV-associated TCR beta chains appeared to be HLA-restricted. High sensitivity and specificity were reportedly achieved when the classifier diagnosed cytomegalovirus status. The study dropped some indistinguishable V segments, TRBV6-2 and TRBV6-3 among them.

About this clone: The antigen remains undetermined.

The CDR3 has 14 residues. Germline CDR1 and CDR2: GTSNPN and SVGIG (reference sequence). V was trimmed by 5 bases and J by 1 base, leaving 11 bases between them. The chain uses TRBV30 and TRBJ1-4; a weak D match, TRBD1 (5 bases). Input material: PBMCs. This TCR came from a girl aged 2 to 10 in good health and CMV-seronegative. CDR3 protein: CAWDLGLTNEKLFF. In DNA, the CDR3 is TGTGCCTGGGATCTGGGACTAACTAATGAAAAACTGTTTTTT. The whole variable domain, filled in from reference TRBV30 and TRBJ1-4, reads SQTIHQWPATLVQPVGSPLSLECTVEGTSNPNLYWYRQAAGRGLQLLFYSVGIGQISSEVPQNLSASRPQDRQFILSSKKLLLSDSGFYLCAWDLGLTNEKLFFGSGTQLSVL.